Here is one T cell receptor beta chain with its context. Its antigen remains unidentified. This specimen comes from a study of T cells in Graves' hyperthyroidism and ophthalmopathy. The CDR3 runs 12 residues. V was pared by 7 bases and J by 4 bases, with 5 bases of the junction left unmatched. Germline V lookup: CDR1 DFQATT, CDR2 SNEGSKA (reference sequence). RNA transcripts gave rise to amplified TCR beta CDR3 regions. An initial round of RT-PCR targeting the TCR CDR3 relied on the HTBI primer set. TCRdb redid the calling of the multiplex PCR reads with MiXCR, one entry per CDR3 protein. Among roughly 500,000 distinct CDR3 sequences, more than 45% were seen once, and the ten largest hold over 15%. Findings of the study overall: In validation, the model predicted ophthalmopathy. These predictions came a median about 6.5 months before onset. Most clonotypes that expanded in the thyroid above 0.001 also showed up in blood. A 13 V-J model separated ophthalmopathy from stable hyperthyroidism.

The J gene is TRBJ2-5, the V gene TRBV20-1; TRBD1 aligns across 8 bases. The receptor was isolated from an adult woman with Graves' disease, either hyperthyroidism or ophthalmopathy (not recorded which). Material for sequencing was peripheral blood or thyroid tissue (not recorded which). This CDR3 reads CSEGQGGETQYF. In DNA form, the CDR3 reads TGCAGTGAAGGACAGGGCGGAGAGACCCAGTACTTC.